Listed here is a single T cell receptor beta chain. These data come from a study of blood T cell repertoires in COVID-19. Across the whole study: COVID-19 samples collected from the United States, Italy and Spain covered acute and convalescent phases. T cells, B-cell-depleted T cells, or PBMCs provided the cDNA or gDNA that served as material.

Measured with immunoSEQ multiplex PCR; TCRdb has only the in-frame clones, and not every one. This table has 100,000 to 120,000 clones, approximately 81% appearing once. The trim removed 9 bases at V and 4 bases at J, leaving 11 bases unmatched. The CDR3 is made up of 15 amino acids. The germline CDR1 and CDR2 sequences are WNHNN and SYGVQD (reference sequence). This chain connects TRBV10-1 to TRBJ2-7; 11 positions match TRBD2. Sample: peripheral blood. The TCR comes from a man in his forties or fifties with acute or convalescent COVID-19. In nucleotides, the CDR3 is TGCGCCAGTGGGACTAGCGGAAAAATACATTACGAGCAGTACTTC. Its protein is CASGTSGKIHYEQYF.